The 13 T cell receptor beta chains listed next were all sequenced from one sample in a study of blood T cell repertoires in COVID-19. Sequenced by immunoSEQ multiplex PCR; TCRdb stores in-frame clones only, minus some. The table lists 400,000 to 450,000 clones, 80% to 95% of them singletons. Material: PBMCs or T cells enriched from blood (not recorded which). These receptors were obtained from a man aged 18 to 29 who had recovered from COVID-19.

The V gene is TRBV5-1, the J gene TRBJ1-2; maybe TRBD1 (5 bases). This CDR3 contains 14 residues. Germline V gene data show CDR1 as SGHRS and CDR2 as YFSETQ. Trimming removed 0 bases from V and 4 bases from J, with 10 bases in between. The chain's CDR3 is CASSLGAGFYGYTF. CDR3 nucleotide sequence: TGCGCCAGCAGCTTGGGTGCAGGGTTCTATGGCTACACCTTC.

V gene TRBV30 combines with J gene TRBJ2-1; the match to TRBD1 covers 8 bases. V lost 7 bases to trimming and J lost 4 bases; unmatched junction nucleotides: 9. This CDR3 comprises 14 residues. CDR1 is GTSNPN and CDR2 is SVGIG in the germline V gene (reference sequence). The DNA of the CDR3 is TGTGCCTACTTAGGACAGGGTGGGTACAATGAGCAGTTCTTC. Protein sequence: CAYLGQGGYNEQFF.

The chain is built from TRBV7-3 and TRBJ2-1, with D unresolved. Germline V gives CDR1 SGHTA, CDR2 FQGTGA. The CDR3 consists of 15 residues. Trimming took off 3 bases at V and 9 bases at J, with 18 bases between the two ends. CDR3 in DNA: TGTGCCAGCAGCTTCACCTTTATTCTAGGTGGTGAGCAGTTCTTC. This translates into CASSFTFILGGEQFF.

CDR3: CASSQELRLAGINNEQFF. As DNA, the CDR3 is TGCGCCAGCAGCCAAGAATTGAGGTTAGCGGGGATCAACAATGAGCAGTTCTTC. The chain carries TRBV4-1 and TRBJ2-1; 8 bases fit TRBD2. Germline CDR1 is MGHRA and CDR2 is YSYEKL. The CDR3 spans 18 residues. With V trimmed by 0 bases and J by 5 bases, 12 bases remained unmatched.

The chain couples TRBV9 to TRBJ1-4; 8 bases map to TRBD1. The CDR3 length is 15 residues. With 3 bases clipped from V and 6 bases from J, the junction kept 7 bases outside the gene matches. Germline CDR1 and CDR2: SGDLS and YYNGEE. The CDR3 DNA is TGTGCCAGCAGCGCCTTGGACAGGGATTATGAAAAACTGTTTTTT. This sequence encodes CASSALDRDYEKLFF.

CDR3 nucleotides: TGTGCCAGCAGCCAAGGACAGGGGCGACCCTACGAGCAGTACTTC. It specifies CASSQGQGRPYEQYF. The J gene is TRBJ2-7, the V gene TRBV7-3; 9 positions match TRBD1. Unmatched junction bases numbered 7, after V lost 5 bases and J lost 2 bases. This CDR3 is built from 15 residues. Per the germline V gene, CDR1 is SGHTA and CDR2 is FQGTGA.

V gene TRBV2 combines with J gene TRBJ1-2; D not certain. The CDR3 totals 15 residues. From germline, CDR1 is SNHLY and CDR2 FYNNEI. The ends were cut back, 1 base at V and 0 bases at J, with 9 bases in the middle. The CDR3 bases are TGTGCCAGCAGTGAAGATCAGACTGCTAACTATGGCTACACCTTC. As protein: CASSEDQTANYGYTF.

The chain couples TRBV11-2 to TRBJ2-7, with TRBD2 matching 7 bases. With 5 bases clipped from V and 7 bases from J, the junction kept 17 bases outside the gene matches. This CDR3 region has 16 residues. The V gene's germline CDR1 is SGHAT and CDR2 FQNNGV. As DNA, the CDR3 is TGTGCCAGCAGCCGAAGCGAGCGGGGTCTACCTGGTGAGCAGTACTTC. Encoded protein: CASSRSERGLPGEQYF.

This rearrangement joins TRBV29-1 to TRBJ1-2; D unresolved. The germline gives CDR1 SQVTM, CDR2 ANQGSEA. The CDR3 loop spans 11 amino acids. V shed 7 bases and J shed 7 bases, with 13 bases lying between them. The CDR3: CSAVGVGGYTF. As DNA, the CDR3 is TGCAGCGCCGTGGGCGTCGGTGGCTACACCTTC.

The chain joins TRBV29-1 to TRBJ1-5; D not resolved. Germline CDR1 is SQVTM and CDR2 is ANQGSEA. The CDR3 has 13 amino acids. The V and J ends lost 7 bases and 4 bases respectively, with 14 bases between them. The CDR3 sequence is CSATTSPNQPQHF. CDR3 DNA: TGCAGCGCCACGACAAGCCCTAATCAGCCCCAGCATTTT.

The chain links TRBV18 to TRBJ2-2, with 9 bases matching TRBD1. The CDR3 is 16 amino acids. The V and J ends lost 0 bases and 5 bases, in that order; junction bases with no gene match: 4. Germline loops: CDR1 KGHSH, CDR2 LQKENI. As DNA, the CDR3 is TGTGCCAGCTCACCACCGGGACAGGGCTATACCGGGGAGCTGTTTTTT. This gives the protein CASSPPGQGYTGELFF.

The gene calls are TRBV12-3 or TRBV12-4 and TRBJ1-6; D gene unclear. V lost 9 bases and J 9 bases, leaving 15 bases between the germline ends. CDR3 size: 13 residues. The CDR3: CASSGFEGSPLHF. CDR3 bases: TGTGCCAGTTCCGGCTTTGAGGGTTCACCCCTCCACTTT.

The rearrangement uses TRBV3-1 (or the pseudogene TRBV3-2) and TRBJ1-1; D call uncertain. The CDR3 is 14 residues long. The V gene lost 1 base and the J gene lost 4 bases, with 10 bases spanning the gap. Germline CDR1 reads LGHDT; CDR2 reads YNNKEL (reference sequence). The DNA for the CDR3 is TGTGCCAGCAGCCAAGTTGTATCAGTCACTGAAGCTTTCTTT. Translating it yields CASSQVVSVTEAFF.